This T cell receptor (beta chain) came from a study of beta chain features in type 1 diabetes. Regarding this clone: Its antigen is as yet unknown.

Expressed TCRB transcripts got sequenced, as all isolated RNA was reverse transcribed. Data came from immunoSEQ multiplex PCR; TCRdb stores just in-frame clones and leaves some out. The sample shows roughly 340,000 clones, roughly 13% of them seen only once. Study-wide points: People with Type 1 diabetes carried modestly yet significantly shorter TCRB CDR3s in all four CD4+ subsets. Insertions at VDJ junctions were less frequent in type 1 diabetes patients. These patients also deleted more nucleotides at the same junctions.

The receptor comes from a woman in her late teens or twenties with type 1 diabetes. The sequencing sample was made of naive CD4+ T cells from blood.

The CDR3 protein is CASSQSGGGIHEQYF. CDR3 nucleotide sequence: TGCGCCAGCAGCCAATCGGGGGGCGGGATCCACGAGCAGTACTTC. The V and J genes are TRBV4-3 and TRBJ2-7; D may be TRBD2 (7 bases). V lost 2 bases, J lost 5 bases, and 16 bases lay in between. There are 15 residues in the CDR3. Germline V gene sequence: CDR1 LGHNA, CDR2 YSLEER.